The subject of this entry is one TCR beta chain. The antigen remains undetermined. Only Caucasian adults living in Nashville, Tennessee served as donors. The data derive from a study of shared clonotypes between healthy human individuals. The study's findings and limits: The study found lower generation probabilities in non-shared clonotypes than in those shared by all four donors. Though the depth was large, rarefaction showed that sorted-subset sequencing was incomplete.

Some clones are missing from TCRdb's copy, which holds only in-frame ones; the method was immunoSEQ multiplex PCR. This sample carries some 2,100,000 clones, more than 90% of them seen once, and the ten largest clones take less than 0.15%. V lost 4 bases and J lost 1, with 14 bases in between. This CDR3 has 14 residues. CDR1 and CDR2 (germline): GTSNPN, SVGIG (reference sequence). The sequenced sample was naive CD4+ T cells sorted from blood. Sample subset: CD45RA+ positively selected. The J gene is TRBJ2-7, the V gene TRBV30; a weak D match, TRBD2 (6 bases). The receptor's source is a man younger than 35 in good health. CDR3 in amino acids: CAWNAGPTSYEQYF. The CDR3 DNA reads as TGTGCCTGGAACGCGGGACCAACTTCCTACGAGCAGTACTTC.